Below are 20 T cell receptor beta chains sequenced from a single sample in a study of blood T cell repertoires in COVID-19 (dated by TCRdb to the early 2020s). The library came from the immunoSEQ multiplex PCR assay. TCRdb mirrors the immuneACCESS table, restricted to in-frame sequences. Some clones are absent from its copies; in checked studies, under half trace to an unresolved V gene, and the reason for the others is unknown. This sample has a few hundred thousand clones in its table, and approximately 89% of those were observed once. Clones ranked in the top ten supply around 10% of the sample. The source material was peripheral blood. The receptor set was obtained from a woman between 25 and 40 years old with COVID-19, enrolled during active disease.

The J gene is TRBJ1-2, the V gene TRBV9; D is undetermined. Looked up from germline, CDR1 is SGDLS and CDR2 is YYNGEE. V lost 0 bases and J lost 5, with 11 bases in between. CDR3 size: 14 residues. As DNA, the CDR3 is TGTGCCAGCAGCGTAGCTACGACATCTTATGGCTACACCTTC. It yields the protein CASSVATTSYGYTF.

This clone was seen more than once but under ten times. The genes are TRBV6-5 and TRBJ1-2, with D possibly being TRBD1 (6 bases). The length of the CDR3 is 14 residues. In germline, CDR1 is MNHEY, CDR2 SVGAGI. The V end was cut by 8 bases, the J end by 6 bases, with 19 bases between. The CDR3 spells CASSGTNVRDGYTF. CDR3 bases: TGTGCCAGCTCCGGGACAAATGTTCGTGATGGCTACACCTTC.

The gene calls are TRBV5-1 and TRBJ1-4; the D gene is possibly TRBD1 (6 bases). Germline CDR1 and CDR2: SGHRS and YFSETQ. V lost 3 bases and J lost 5, with 14 bases in between. This CDR3 spans 15 amino acids. The CDR3: CASSSADSLNEKLFF. CDR3 sequence (DNA): TGCGCCAGCAGCTCGGCGGACAGCCTCAATGAAAAACTGTTTTTT.

The V gene is TRBV27, the J gene TRBJ2-7; TRBD1 matches 10 bases. The germline V gene has CDR1 MNHEY and CDR2 SMNVEV (reference sequence). Losses at the gene ends were 1 base for V and 3 bases for J; bases not matched to a gene: 15. The CDR3 loop spans 19 amino acids. For the CDR3, the DNA is TGTGCCAGCAGTTTATTTTGGGACAGGGGCCGCCCGAACTTCTACGAGCAGTACTTC. Its translation is CASSLFWDRGRPNFYEQYF.

The chain uses TRBV5-1 and TRBJ2-1; tentative D call: TRBD1 (6 bases). Trimming cost V 4 bases and J 8 bases, with 19 bases left between them. This CDR3 contains 15 residues. Per the germline V gene, CDR1 is SGHRS and CDR2 is YFSETQ. The CDR3 reads CASSNYGTGTYEQFF. CDR3 DNA: TGCGCCAGCAGCAACTACGGAACCGGGACATATGAGCAGTTCTTC.

V gene TRBV5-3 combines with J gene TRBJ1-1; maybe TRBD1 (5 bases). TRBV5-3 is an ORF for which the function is uncertain. There are 17 residues in the CDR3. Trimming removed 3 bases from V and 0 bases from J, with 18 bases in between. CDR3 sequence reads: CARSSRKLQVMNTEAFF. DNA for the CDR3: TGTGCCAGAAGCTCGCGAAAACTACAGGTAATGAACACTGAAGCTTTCTTT.

The gene calls are TRBV7-2 and TRBJ2-3; the match to TRBD2 covers 8 bases. There are 18 residues in the CDR3. V trimming: 5 bases; J trimming: 2 bases; junction bases outside the gene matches: 15. Germline loops: CDR1 SGHTA, CDR2 FQGNSA. This chain's CDR3 is CASSEFWSGGYPTDTQYF. CDR3 coding DNA: TGTGCCAGCAGCGAATTCTGGAGCGGGGGTTACCCCACAGATACGCAGTATTTT.

The CDR3 DNA follows: TGTGCTAGTGGTTTGGGACAGGGAGGCACCGGGGAGCTGTTTTTT. Encoded protein: CASGLGQGGTGELFF. The genes are TRBV12-5 and TRBJ2-2; possibly TRBD1 for D (7 bases). The CDR3 length is 15 residues. Trimming removed 1 base at V and 4 bases at J, with 10 bases between. Germline CDR1 is LGHNT and CDR2 is FRNRAP.

The chain carries TRBV5-1 and TRBJ2-6, with D perhaps TRBD1 (8 bases). V was trimmed by 5 bases and J by 12 bases, leaving 15 bases between them. The CDR3 totals 13 residues. Germline assignment: CDR1 SGHRS and CDR2 YFSETQ. The CDR3 spells CASSQDREGVLTF. In DNA form, the CDR3 reads TGCGCCAGCAGTCAGGACAGGGAGGGCGTCCTGACTTTC.

The genes are TRBV28 and TRBJ1-5, with 7 bases identical to TRBD1. The trim removed 3 bases at V and 7 bases at J, leaving 9 bases unmatched. The CDR3 runs to 15 residues. Germline loops: CDR1 MDHEN, CDR2 SYDVKM. The chain's CDR3 is CASSLAQGGRQPQHF. For the CDR3, the DNA is TGTGCCAGCAGTTTGGCCCAGGGGGGCAGACAGCCCCAGCATTTT.

The V and J genes are TRBV5-6 and TRBJ1-1; unclear D gene. Trimming removed 2 bases from V and 4 bases from J, with 12 bases in between. Germline-derived CDR1 and CDR2 are SGHDT and YYEEEE. This CDR3 is 14 amino acids long. CDR3 DNA sequence: TGTGCCAGCAGCTTCGGTTTCGGGGTCACTGAAGCTTTCTTT. Translation: CASSFGFGVTEAFF.

The rearrangement links TRBV5-1 to TRBJ2-3, with 12 bases that match TRBD2. The ends lost 4 bases at V and 3 bases at J; junction bases unmatched: 6. Germline V gives CDR1 SGHRS, CDR2 YFSETQ. CDR3 length: 16 amino acids. This chain's CDR3 is CASSPGLAGPTDTQYF. CDR3 in DNA: TGCGCCAGCAGCCCTGGACTAGCGGGACCAACAGATACGCAGTATTTT.

The chain links TRBV28 to TRBJ2-7, with D perhaps TRBD2 (5 bases). The CDR3 consists of 13 residues. Germline V CDR1 and CDR2: MDHEN, SYDVKM. Trimming stripped 8 bases from V and 0 bases from J, with 11 bases between. The CDR3: CASQPGNSYEQYF. The CDR3 coding sequence is TGTGCCAGCCAGCCCGGGAACTCCTACGAGCAGTACTTC. Variable domain in full (rest from reference TRBV28 and TRBJ2-7): DVKVTQSSRYLVKRTGEKVFLECVQDMDHENMFWYRQDPGLGLRLIYFSYDVKMKEKGDIPEGYSVSREKKERFSLILESASTNQTSMYLCASQPGNSYEQYFGPGTRLTVT.

The chain employs TRBV10-3 and TRBJ2-3; TRBD2 matches at 8 bases. CDR1 ENHRY and CDR2 SYGVKD come from the germline V gene. The length of the CDR3 is 15 residues. Trimming took 10 bases from V and 5 from J; bases not matched to a gene: 14. The CDR3 DNA follows: TGTGCCACCCAACTAGCGGCCAACCATGGAGATACGCAGTATTTT. Its protein is CATQLAANHGDTQYF.

The chain couples TRBV19 to TRBJ2-1, with D possibly TRBD2 on 6 matching bases. In germline, CDR1 is LNHDA, CDR2 SQIVND (reference sequence). CDR3 size: 15 residues. The ends were cut back, 4 bases at V and 2 bases at J, with 12 bases in the middle. The CDR3 loop is CASSKSGLAYNEQFF. The CDR3 DNA sequence: TGTGCCAGTAGTAAATCGGGACTGGCCTACAATGAGCAGTTCTTC.

The rearrangement uses TRBV7-9 and TRBJ1-1; D not resolved. This CDR3 has 12 amino acids. Trimming removed 5 bases from V and 3 bases from J, with 7 bases in between. Germline V gene lookup returns CDR1 SEHNR and CDR2 FQNEAQ (reference sequence). The CDR3: CASSPADTEAFF. The CDR3 DNA sequence: TGTGCCAGCAGCCCTGCAGACACTGAAGCTTTCTTT.

The J gene is TRBJ1-4, the V gene TRBV5-6, with a weak D call TRBD1 (6 bases). The CDR3 sequence is 14 residues long. CDR1 SGHDT and CDR2 YYEEEE come from the germline V gene. V was clipped by 0 bases and J by 7 bases, with 10 bases between them. As DNA, the CDR3 is TGTGCCAGCAGCTTGGACAGGGTTGGTGAAAAACTGTTTTTT. It is translated as CASSLDRVGEKLFF.

The chain combines TRBV5-5 with TRBJ2-7; D may be TRBD2 (6 bases). V was clipped by 0 bases and J by 3 bases, with 10 bases between them. The CDR3 spans 14 residues. Germline CDR1 is SGHKS and CDR2 is YYEKEE (reference sequence). As DNA, the CDR3 is TGTGCCAGCAGCTTGGGGGGAGGCGGCTACGAGCAGTACTTC. Translation gives CASSLGGGGYEQYF.

The V call is TRBV28, the J call TRBJ1-6; tentatively, D is TRBD1 (5 bases). Trimming stripped 4 bases from V and 6 bases from J, with 7 bases between. CDR3 length: 13 amino acids. Germline values: CDR1 MDHEN, CDR2 SYDVKM. This CDR3 is CASSWQGNSPLHF. CDR3 sequence (DNA): TGTGCCAGCAGTTGGCAGGGTAATTCACCCCTCCACTTT.

This clone was detected once. The chain links TRBV29-1 to TRBJ2-7, with TRBD2 as a possible D gene (6 bases). Germline-derived CDR1 and CDR2 are SQVTM and ANQGSEA. V dropped 4 bases and J dropped 4 bases, with 14 bases sitting between them. CDR3 size: 13 residues. The CDR3 bases are TGCAGCGTTGTTGGGGGGAGTATGTACGAGCAGTACTTC. This codes for CSVVGGSMYEQYF.